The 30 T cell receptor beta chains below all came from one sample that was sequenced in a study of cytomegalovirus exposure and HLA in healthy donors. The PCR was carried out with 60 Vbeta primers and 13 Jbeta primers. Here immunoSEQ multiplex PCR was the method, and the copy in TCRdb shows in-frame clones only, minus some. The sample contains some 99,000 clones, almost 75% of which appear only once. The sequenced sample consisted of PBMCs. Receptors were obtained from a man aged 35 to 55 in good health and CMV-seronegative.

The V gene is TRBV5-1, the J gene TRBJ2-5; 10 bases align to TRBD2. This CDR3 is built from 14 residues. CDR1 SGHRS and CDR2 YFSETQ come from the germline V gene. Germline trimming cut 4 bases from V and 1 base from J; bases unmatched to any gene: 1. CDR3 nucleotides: TGCGCCAGCAGCGCTAGCGGGAGCCAAGAGACCCAGTACTTC. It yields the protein CASSASGSQETQYF.

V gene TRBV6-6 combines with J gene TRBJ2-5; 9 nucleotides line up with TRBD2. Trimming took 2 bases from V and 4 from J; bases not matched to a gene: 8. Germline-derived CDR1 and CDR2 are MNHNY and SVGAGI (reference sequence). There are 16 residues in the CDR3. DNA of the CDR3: TGTGCCAGCAGTTACGGAGGAGCGGGGGGCCTAGAGACCCAGTACTTC. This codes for CASSYGGAGGLETQYF.

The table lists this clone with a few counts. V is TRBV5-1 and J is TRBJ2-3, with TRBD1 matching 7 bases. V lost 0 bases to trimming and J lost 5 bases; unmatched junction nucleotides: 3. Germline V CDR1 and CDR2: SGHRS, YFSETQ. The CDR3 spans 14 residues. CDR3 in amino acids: CASSLEGAVDTQYF. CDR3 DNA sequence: TGCGCCAGCAGCTTGGAGGGGGCAGTAGATACGCAGTATTTT.

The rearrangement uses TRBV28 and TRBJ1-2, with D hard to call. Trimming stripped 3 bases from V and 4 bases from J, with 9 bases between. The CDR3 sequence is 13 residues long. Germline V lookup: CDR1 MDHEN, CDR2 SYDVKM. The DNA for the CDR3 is TGTGCCAGCAGTTTTCGTAGCCTCTATGGCTACACCTTC. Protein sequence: CASSFRSLYGYTF.

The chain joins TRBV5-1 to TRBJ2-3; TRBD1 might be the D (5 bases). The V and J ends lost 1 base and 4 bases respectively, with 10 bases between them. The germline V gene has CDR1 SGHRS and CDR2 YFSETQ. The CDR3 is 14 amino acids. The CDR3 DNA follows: TGCGCCAGCAGCTTGTCAGGGCCCGCAGATACGCAGTATTTT. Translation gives CASSLSGPADTQYF.

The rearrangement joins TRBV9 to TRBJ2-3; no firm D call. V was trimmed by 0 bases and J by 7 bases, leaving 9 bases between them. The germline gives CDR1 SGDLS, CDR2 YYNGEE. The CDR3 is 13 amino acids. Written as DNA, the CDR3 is TGTGCCAGCAGCGTAGCGGAGACGTATACGCAGTATTTT. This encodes CASSVAETYTQYF.

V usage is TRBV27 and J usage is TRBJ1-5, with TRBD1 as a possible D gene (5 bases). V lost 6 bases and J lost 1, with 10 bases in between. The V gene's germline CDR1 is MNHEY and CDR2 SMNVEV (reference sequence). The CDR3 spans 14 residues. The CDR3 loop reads CASRGGESNQPQHF. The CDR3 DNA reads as TGTGCCAGCAGGGGGGGGGAAAGCAATCAGCCCCAGCATTTT.

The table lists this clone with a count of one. CDR3 nucleotide sequence: TGTGCCAGCAGTCCGGACCTGCGGGCTAATGAAAAACTGTTTTTT. Amino acid sequence: CASSPDLRANEKLFF. The chain is built from TRBV6-5 and TRBJ1-4; D is unresolved. This CDR3 has 15 residues. Trimming removed 5 bases at V and 3 bases at J, with 13 bases between. Germline V gives CDR1 MNHEY, CDR2 SVGAGI.

The CDR3 DNA sequence: TGTGCCAGCAGCTTATACAGGGTAGCGGGGGCCAACGTCCTGACTTTC. Translated, it gives CASSLYRVAGANVLTF. The genes are TRBV7-2 and TRBJ2-6; a weak D match, TRBD1 (6 bases). The V gene's germline CDR1 is SGHTA and CDR2 FQGNSA. With 2 bases removed from V and 4 bases from J, the gap between germline ends came to 12 bases. The CDR3 consists of 16 residues.

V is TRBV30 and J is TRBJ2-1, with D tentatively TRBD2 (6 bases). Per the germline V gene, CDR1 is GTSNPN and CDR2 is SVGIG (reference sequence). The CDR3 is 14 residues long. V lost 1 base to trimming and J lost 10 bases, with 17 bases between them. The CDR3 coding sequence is TGTGCCTGGAGTGGGGGGGTCGCGCGGCAAGAGCAGTTCTTC. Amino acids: CAWSGGVARQEQFF.

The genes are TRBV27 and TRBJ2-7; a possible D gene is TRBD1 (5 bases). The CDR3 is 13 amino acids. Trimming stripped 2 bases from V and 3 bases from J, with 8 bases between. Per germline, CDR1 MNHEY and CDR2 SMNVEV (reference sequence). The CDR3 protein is CASSLRGIYEQYF. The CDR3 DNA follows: TGTGCCAGCAGTTTAAGGGGAATCTACGAGCAGTACTTC.

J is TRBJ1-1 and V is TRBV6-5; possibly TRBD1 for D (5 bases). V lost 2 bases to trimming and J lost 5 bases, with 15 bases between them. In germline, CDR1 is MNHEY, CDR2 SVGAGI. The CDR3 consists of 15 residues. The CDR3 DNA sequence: TGTGCCAGCAGTTACGTCGTTCAGGGTGGGACTGAAGCTTTCTTT. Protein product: CASSYVVQGGTEAFF.

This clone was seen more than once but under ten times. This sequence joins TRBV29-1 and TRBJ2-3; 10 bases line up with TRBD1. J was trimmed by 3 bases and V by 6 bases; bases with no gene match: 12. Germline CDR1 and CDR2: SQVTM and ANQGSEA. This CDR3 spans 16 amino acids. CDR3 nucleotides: TGCAGCGTGGGCCCTCGAGACAGGGGGCAAACAGATACGCAGTATTTT. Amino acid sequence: CSVGPRDRGQTDTQYF.

DNA for the CDR3: TGTGCCAGCTCACCAATGGGTGGGGGGGCACGTGGCACTGAAGCTTTCTTT. The encoded protein is CASSPMGGGARGTEAFF. The gene calls are TRBV18 and TRBJ1-1; TRBD1 might be the D (6 bases). Trimming took 2 bases from V and 4 from J, leaving 20 bases between them. Looked up from germline, CDR1 is KGHSH and CDR2 is LQKENI. The CDR3 extends over 17 amino acids.

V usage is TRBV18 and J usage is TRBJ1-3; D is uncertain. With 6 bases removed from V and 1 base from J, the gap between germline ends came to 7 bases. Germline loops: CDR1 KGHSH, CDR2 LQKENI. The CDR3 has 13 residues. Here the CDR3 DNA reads TGTGCCAGCTCCCCGAGTTCTGGAAACACCATATATTTT. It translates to CASSPSSGNTIYF. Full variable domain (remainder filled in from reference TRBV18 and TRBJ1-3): NAGVMQNPRHLVRRRGQEARLRCSPMKGHSHVYWYRQLPEEGLKFMVYLQKENIIDESGMPKERFSAEFPKEGPSILRIQQVVRGDSAAYFCASSPSSGNTIYFGEGSWLTVV.

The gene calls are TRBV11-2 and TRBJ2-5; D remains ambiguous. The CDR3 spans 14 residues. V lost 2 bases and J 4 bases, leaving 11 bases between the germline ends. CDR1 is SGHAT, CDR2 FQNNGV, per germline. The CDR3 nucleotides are TGTGCCAGCAGCTTAAGAGGAGTGGGAGAGACCCAGTACTTC. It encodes CASSLRGVGETQYF.

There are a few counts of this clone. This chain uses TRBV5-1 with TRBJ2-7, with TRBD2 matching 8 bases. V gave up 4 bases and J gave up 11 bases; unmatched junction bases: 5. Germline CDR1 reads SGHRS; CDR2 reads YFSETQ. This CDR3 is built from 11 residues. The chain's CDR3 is CASSVGTSKYF. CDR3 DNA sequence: TGCGCCAGCAGCGTAGGGACTAGTAAGTACTTC.

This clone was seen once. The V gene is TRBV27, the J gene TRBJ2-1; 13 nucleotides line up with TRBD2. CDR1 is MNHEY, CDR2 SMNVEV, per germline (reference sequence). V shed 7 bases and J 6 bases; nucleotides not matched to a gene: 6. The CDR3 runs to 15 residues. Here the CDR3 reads CASTELAGGLNEQFF. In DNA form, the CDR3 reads TGTGCCAGCACCGAACTAGCGGGGGGGCTCAATGAGCAGTTCTTC.

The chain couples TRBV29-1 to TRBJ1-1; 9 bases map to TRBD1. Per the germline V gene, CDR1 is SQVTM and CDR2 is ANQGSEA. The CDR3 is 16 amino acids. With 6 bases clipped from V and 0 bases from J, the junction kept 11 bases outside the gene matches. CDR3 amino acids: CSVHPGQGFLNTEAFF. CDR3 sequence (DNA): TGCAGCGTCCATCCGGGACAGGGCTTCCTGAACACTGAAGCTTTCTTT.

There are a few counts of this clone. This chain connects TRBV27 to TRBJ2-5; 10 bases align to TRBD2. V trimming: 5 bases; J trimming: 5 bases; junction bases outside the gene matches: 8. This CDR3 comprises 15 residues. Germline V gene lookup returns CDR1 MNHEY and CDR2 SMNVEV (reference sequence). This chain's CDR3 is CASSAGTSVRETQYF. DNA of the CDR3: TGTGCCAGCAGTGCCGGGACTAGCGTTCGGGAGACCCAGTACTTC.

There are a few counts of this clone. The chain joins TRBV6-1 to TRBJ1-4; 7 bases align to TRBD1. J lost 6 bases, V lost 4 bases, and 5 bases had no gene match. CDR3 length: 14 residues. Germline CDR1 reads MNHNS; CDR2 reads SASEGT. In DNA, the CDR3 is TGTGCCAGCAGTGGAGGACAGGAGTATGAAAAACTGTTTTTT. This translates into CASSGGQEYEKLFF.

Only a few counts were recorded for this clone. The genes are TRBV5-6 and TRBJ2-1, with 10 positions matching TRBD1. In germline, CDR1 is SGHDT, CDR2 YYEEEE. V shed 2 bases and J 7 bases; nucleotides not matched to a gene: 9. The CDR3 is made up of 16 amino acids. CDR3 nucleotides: TGTGCCAGCAGCTTCTCCGGGACAGGGGTATTGAATGAGCAGTTCTTC. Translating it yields CASSFSGTGVLNEQFF.

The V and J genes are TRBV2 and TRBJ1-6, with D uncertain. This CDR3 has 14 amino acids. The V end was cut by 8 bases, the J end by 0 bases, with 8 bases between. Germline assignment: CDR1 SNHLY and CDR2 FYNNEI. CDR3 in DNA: TGTGCCAGCTCCGTTAGCTCCTATAATTCACCCCTCCACTTT. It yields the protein CASSVSSYNSPLHF.

This CDR3 reads CASSEAGTSYTGELFF. The CDR3 DNA sequence: TGTGCCAGCAGTGAAGCCGGGACTAGCTACACCGGGGAGCTGTTTTTT. V and J are TRBV2 and TRBJ2-2; TRBD2 agrees at 9 bases. Germline loops: CDR1 SNHLY, CDR2 FYNNEI. This CDR3 has 16 amino acids. The ends lost 0 bases at V and 3 bases at J; junction bases unmatched: 2. Using reference TRBV2 and TRBJ2-2 for the parts outside the CDR3, the full variable domain is EPEVTQTPSHQVTQMGQEVILRCVPISNHLYFYWYRQILGQKVEFLVSFYNNEISEKSEIFDDQFSVERPDGSNFTLKIRSTKLEDSAMYFCASSEAGTSYTGELFFGEGSRLTVL.

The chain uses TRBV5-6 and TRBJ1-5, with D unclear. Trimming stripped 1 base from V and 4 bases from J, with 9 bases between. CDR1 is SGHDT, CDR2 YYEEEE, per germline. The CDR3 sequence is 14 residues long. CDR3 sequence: CASSLKLLNQPQHF. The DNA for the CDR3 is TGTGCCAGCAGCTTGAAGCTACTGAATCAGCCCCAGCATTTT.

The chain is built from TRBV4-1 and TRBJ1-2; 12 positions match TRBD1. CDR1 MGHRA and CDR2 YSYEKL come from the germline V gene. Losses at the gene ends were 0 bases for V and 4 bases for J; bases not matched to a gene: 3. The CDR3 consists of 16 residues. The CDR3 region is CASSQEGQGAPYGYTF. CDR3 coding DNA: TGCGCCAGCAGCCAAGAGGGACAGGGGGCCCCCTATGGCTACACCTTC.

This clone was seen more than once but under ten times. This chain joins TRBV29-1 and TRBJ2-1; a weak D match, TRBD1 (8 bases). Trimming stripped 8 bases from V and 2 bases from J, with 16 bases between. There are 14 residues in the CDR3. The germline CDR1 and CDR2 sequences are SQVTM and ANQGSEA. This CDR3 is CSTGGAGAYNEQFF. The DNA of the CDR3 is TGCAGCACAGGGGGGGCAGGAGCCTACAATGAGCAGTTCTTC.

The CDR3 loop reads CASSLGSGGSETQYF. DNA of the CDR3: TGTGCCAGCAGCTTAGGGAGCGGGGGAAGTGAGACCCAGTACTTC. The chain has TRBV7-2 and TRBJ2-5; TRBD2 matches 8 bases. This CDR3 has 15 residues. Germline assignment: CDR1 SGHTA and CDR2 FQGNSA. Losses at the gene ends were 1 base for V and 5 bases for J; bases not matched to a gene: 6.

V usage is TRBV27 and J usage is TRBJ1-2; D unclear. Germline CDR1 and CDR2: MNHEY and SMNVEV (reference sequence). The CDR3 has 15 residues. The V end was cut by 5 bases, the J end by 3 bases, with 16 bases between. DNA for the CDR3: TGTGCCAGCAGTCCCCTTGTCATTTCAGACTATGGCTACACCTTC. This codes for CASSPLVISDYGYTF.

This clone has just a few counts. The CDR3 here is CASREREQYF. The CDR3, as DNA: TGTGCCAGCAGGGAGAGGGAGCAGTACTTC. V usage is TRBV6-4 and J usage is TRBJ2-7, with unresolved D. The CDR3 totals 10 residues. CDR1 is MRHNA and CDR2 is SNTAGT in the germline V gene. The V end lost 6 bases, the J end lost 7 bases, and 7 bases lay between the germline ends.